This TCR beta chain was sequenced in a study of blood T cell repertoires in COVID-19. Study-level information: The United States, Italy and Spain provided the acute and convalescent COVID-19 samples. T cells, B-cell-depleted T cells, or PBMCs provided the cDNA or gDNA that served as material.

In the source study's methods: Nucleated cell number was recorded as an estimate derived from reference gene primer amplification. The method was immunoSEQ multiplex PCR; TCRdb's version includes in-frame clones alone and lacks a portion of them. That table supplies the V and J calls and clone size; D and trimming were determined from the DNA. The sample includes 200,000 to 250,000 clones, almost 90% of them seen just once. Germline CDR1 reads SGHTA; CDR2 reads FQGTGA. CDR3 length: 16 residues. The V gene end was trimmed by 5 bases and the J gene end by 8 bases; junction bases not matched to a gene: 6. A single count supports this clone.

What was sequenced was peripheral blood. The receptor comes from a young man with active or convalescent COVID-19. The genes are TRBV7-3 and TRBJ2-1; TRBD2 matches at 16 bases. Written as DNA, the CDR3 is TGTGCCAGCAGCGAAAAGGGACTAGCGGGAGGGTATGAGCAGTTCTTC. Translation: CASSEKGLAGGYEQFF.